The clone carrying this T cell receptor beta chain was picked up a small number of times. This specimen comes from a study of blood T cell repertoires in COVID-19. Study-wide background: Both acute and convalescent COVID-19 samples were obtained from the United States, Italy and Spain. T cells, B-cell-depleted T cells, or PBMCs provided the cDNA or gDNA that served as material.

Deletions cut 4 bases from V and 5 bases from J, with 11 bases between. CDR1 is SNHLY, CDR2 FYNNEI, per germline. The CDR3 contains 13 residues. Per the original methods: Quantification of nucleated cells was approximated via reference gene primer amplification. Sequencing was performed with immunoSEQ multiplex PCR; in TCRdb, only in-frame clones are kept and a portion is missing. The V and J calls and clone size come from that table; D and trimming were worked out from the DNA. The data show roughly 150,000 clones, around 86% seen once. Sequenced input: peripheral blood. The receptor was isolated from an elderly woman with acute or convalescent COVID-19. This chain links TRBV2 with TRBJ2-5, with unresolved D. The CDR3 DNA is TGTGCCAGCAGTGTGCGTTGGTTGGAGACCCAGTACTTC. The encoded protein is CASSVRWLETQYF.